This is a list of T cell receptor beta chains from one sample in a study of CD8 T cells in Susac syndrome. TCRdb re-analysed the immunoSEQ multiplex PCR reads in MiXCR, keeping a single row per CDR3 protein. The table shows 100,000 to 150,000 distinct CDR3 sequences, with 90% to 95% occurring only once. What was sequenced was CD8+ T cells from PBMCs. The receptor set was obtained from a human donor with Susac syndrome. Each CDR3 is given with its conserved first and last residue. D genes are given only for firm matches. Clone size, where shown, is once, few, many, or a class for clones that have expanded.

TRBV7-3 | . | 14 | once | CASSIQGYTGELFF
TRBV5-6 | . | 14 | . | CASSLGGSRYEQYF
TRBV7-9 | TRBD2 | 15 | once | CASSKGTSVAYEQYF
TRBV20-1 | TRBD1 | 23 | . | CSARYQVLFPFIPRGIGNQPQHF
TRBV19 | . | 13 | . | CASSMAGANVLTF
TRBV27 | . | 13 | . | CASSPAPSYEQYF
TRBV5-6 | . | 12 | . | CASSLGTETQYF
TRBV9 | . | 13 | . | CASSAGNRYEQYF
TRBV27 | . | 15 | . | CASRVYDGPNTEAFF
TRBV15 | TRBD1 | 16 | . | CATTSDVDRAPYEQYF
TRBV6-5 | . | 15 | . | CASSYVAGQNTEAFF
TRBV4-1 | . | 16 | . | CASSQGTGISYNEQFF
TRBV28 | TRBD1 | 16 | . | CASSRPDRGDSYEQYF
TRBV9 | TRBD1 | 15 | . | CASSDADRGDEKLFF
TRBV25-1 | TRBD2 | 17 | . | CASSESGGGLSTDTQYF
TRBV12-3/TRBV12-4 | . | 12 | . | CASSEEGQTQYF
TRBV12-3/TRBV12-4 | . | 11 | once | CASMGYDTQYF
TRBV5-1 | . | 15 | . | CASSLAQGTSYEQYF
TRBV15 | . | 13 | . | CATSRANNQPQHF
TRBV29-1 | TRBD1 | 15 | . | CSVEATGDYTGELFF
TRBV5-6 | TRBD2 | 19 | . | CASSLALTSGETLVYEQYF
TRBV20-1 | . | 12 | . | CSARSGDYEAFF